This T cell receptor (beta chain) was identified during a study of T cells in tuberculosis. Adolescents were screened for latent TB by skin test and IGRA. Each clinical donor contributed on average around 100,000 T cells from unsorted cryopreserved PBMC. To note about this clone: The antigen is unknown.

Germline CDR1 and CDR2: SNHLY and FYNNEI. The CDR3 runs to 14 residues. After removal of 7 bases from V and 4 bases from J, the junction contained 7 bases not matched to a gene. Only in-frame clones appear in the TCRdb table, and some are missing; sequencing was by immunoSEQ multiplex PCR. The sample records fewer than 45,000 clones, nearly 95% being singletons. Findings and limits, study-wide: Shorter CDR3-alpha in active tuberculosis partly drove smaller distances.

This chain uses TRBV2 with TRBJ2-1; 7 bases agree with TRBD2. This clonotype originated in a donor between 10 and 35 years old with latent tuberculosis or without tuberculosis infection. Sequencing was carried out using PBMCs. CDR3 coding DNA: TGTGCCAGCAAGCGAGCGGGGATTTACAATGAGCAGTTCTTC. Its protein is CASKRAGIYNEQFF.